One and the same sample provided the 10 T cell receptor beta chains below, sequenced in a study of beta chain features in type 1 diabetes. Expressed TCRB transcripts were sequenced because the isolated RNA had all been reverse transcribed beforehand. Profiled with immunoSEQ multiplex PCR; TCRdb holds only in-frame clones, not every one. This repertoire shows some 150,000 clones, about 10% found once; its top ten account for under 1.5%. Material for sequencing was naive CD4+ T cells from blood. These receptors were collected from a young man in good health.

The rearrangement links TRBV7-9 to TRBJ1-2, with 8 bases lining up with TRBD1. The CDR3 runs 14 residues. Germline trimming cut 3 bases from V and 8 bases from J; bases unmatched to any gene: 8. The germline CDR1 and CDR2 sequences are SEHNR and FQNEAQ (reference sequence). CDR3 in amino acids: CASSFLGQGLGYTF. DNA of the CDR3: TGTGCCAGCAGCTTCCTAGGACAGGGCCTAGGCTACACCTTC.

This clone was recorded a few times. This sequence joins TRBV29-1 and TRBJ1-2; 9 nucleotides align to TRBD1. The J segment lost 4 bases and the V segment lost 3 bases, leaving 9 bases of the junction unmatched. The CDR3 totals 15 residues. Germline V gene lookup returns CDR1 SQVTM and CDR2 ANQGSEA. The CDR3 is CSVDEQGAVGYGYTF. The DNA of the CDR3 is TGCAGCGTTGATGAACAGGGGGCGGTAGGCTATGGCTACACCTTC.

This clone was seen a handful of times. The genes are TRBV19 and TRBJ2-5; the match to TRBD1 covers 8 bases. The CDR3 is made up of 13 amino acids. Germline V lookup: CDR1 LNHDA, CDR2 SQIVND (reference sequence). V was pared by 5 bases and J by 5 bases, with 4 bases of the junction left unmatched. The CDR3 region is CASSDRGRETQYF. The CDR3 coding sequence is TGTGCCAGTAGTGACAGGGGTAGGGAGACCCAGTACTTC.

This clone was seen a handful of times. This rearrangement joins TRBV2 to TRBJ1-6, with a weak D call TRBD1 (5 bases). V was shortened by 5 bases and J by 0 bases, with 20 bases between the two germline ends. In germline, CDR1 is SNHLY, CDR2 FYNNEI. This CDR3 is 19 amino acids long. CDR3: CASSHKRDRPSSYNSPLHF. CDR3 bases: TGTGCCAGCAGTCATAAGCGGGACCGTCCCAGCTCCTATAATTCACCCCTCCACTTT. The full variable domain, its missing parts supplied by reference TRBV2 and TRBJ1-6, is EPEVTQTPSHQVTQMGQEVILRCVPISNHLYFYWYRQILGQKVEFLVSFYNNEISEKSEIFDDQFSVERPDGSNFTLKIRSTKLEDSAMYFCASSHKRDRPSSYNSPLHFGNGTRLTVT.

This clone was counted only a few times. The chain couples TRBV30 to TRBJ1-4, with 9 bases aligning to TRBD1. Looked up from germline, CDR1 is GTSNPN and CDR2 is SVGIG (reference sequence). The CDR3 runs to 14 residues. With V trimmed by 4 bases and J by 5 bases, 5 bases remained unmatched. The CDR3 region has the DNA TGTGCCTGGATGACCGGGACAGGGAATGAAAAACTGTTTTTT. Translated, it gives CAWMTGTGNEKLFF.

This clone has a count of ten or more. The CDR3 region is CAWSPRQAAGELFF. DNA of the CDR3: TGTGCCTGGAGTCCGAGACAGGCAGCCGGGGAGCTGTTTTTT. V usage is TRBV30 and J usage is TRBJ2-2, with D possibly TRBD1 on 6 matching bases. Trimming took 2 bases from V and 6 from J, leaving 13 bases between them. The germline gives CDR1 GTSNPN, CDR2 SVGIG (reference sequence). The CDR3 is made up of 14 amino acids.

This clone appeared a few times. V usage is TRBV7-9 and J usage is TRBJ2-1; the match to TRBD2 covers 10 bases. Germline trimming cut 2 bases from V and 0 bases from J; bases unmatched to any gene: 1. CDR3 length: 16 residues. Germline loops: CDR1 SEHNR, CDR2 FQNEAQ (reference sequence). The CDR3 spells CASSLLAGGSYNEQFF. DNA for the CDR3: TGTGCCAGCAGCTTATTAGCGGGGGGCTCCTACAATGAGCAGTTCTTC.

Only a few counts were recorded for this clone. CDR3 region: CASSSLTNTGELFF. The CDR3 nucleotides read TGTGCCAGCAGCTCCCTGACAAACACCGGGGAGCTGTTTTTT. The rearrangement links TRBV9 to TRBJ2-2, with D hard to call. Germline values: CDR1 SGDLS, CDR2 YYNGEE. V was clipped by 4 bases and J by 2 bases, with 9 bases between them. This CDR3 region has 14 residues.

The V call is TRBV11-2, the J call TRBJ2-5, with 9 bases identical to TRBD1. Trimming at V came to 5 bases and at J to 4 bases, leaving 8 bases not matched to a gene. Germline V gene sequence: CDR1 SGHAT, CDR2 FQNNGV. The CDR3 spans 15 residues. CDR3 in DNA: TGTGCCAGCAGCCAAACCACAGGGGGCTTAGAGACCCAGTACTTC. Translating gives CASSQTTGGLETQYF.

The V gene is TRBV4-1, the J gene TRBJ2-1; TRBD2 matches 9 bases. Germline loops: CDR1 MGHRA, CDR2 YSYEKL. This CDR3 spans 21 amino acids. J gave up 0 bases and V 1 base, and 16 bases lay outside the gene matches. This CDR3 reads CASSQGLRSGGPPSSYNEQFF. The CDR3 region has the DNA TGCGCCAGCAGCCAAGGCCTAAGAAGCGGGGGGCCGCCGAGCTCCTACAATGAGCAGTTCTTC.